What follows describes a single TCR beta chain. A universal primer binding site was introduced by template switching. The final cDNA contained unique molecular identifiers. TCRdb re-called the 5' RACE reads with MiXCR, one entry per CDR3 protein. The table records approximately 1.8 million distinct CDR3 sequences, roughly a third of them present only once. V lost 5 bases to trimming and J lost 0 bases, with 22 bases between them. This CDR3 comprises 17 residues. The germline gives CDR1 DFQATT, CDR2 SNEGSKA (reference sequence). The sample comes from a study of identical twins. This chain joins TRBV20-1 and TRBJ1-1; TRBD1 is a possible D gene (5 bases). The sequence came from a newborn girl in good health. The sample comprised cord blood. CDR3 residues: CSAGRNGRGHMNTEAFF. As DNA, the CDR3 is TGCAGTGCTGGAAGAAATGGGAGGGGCCACATGAACACTGAAGCTTTCTTT.